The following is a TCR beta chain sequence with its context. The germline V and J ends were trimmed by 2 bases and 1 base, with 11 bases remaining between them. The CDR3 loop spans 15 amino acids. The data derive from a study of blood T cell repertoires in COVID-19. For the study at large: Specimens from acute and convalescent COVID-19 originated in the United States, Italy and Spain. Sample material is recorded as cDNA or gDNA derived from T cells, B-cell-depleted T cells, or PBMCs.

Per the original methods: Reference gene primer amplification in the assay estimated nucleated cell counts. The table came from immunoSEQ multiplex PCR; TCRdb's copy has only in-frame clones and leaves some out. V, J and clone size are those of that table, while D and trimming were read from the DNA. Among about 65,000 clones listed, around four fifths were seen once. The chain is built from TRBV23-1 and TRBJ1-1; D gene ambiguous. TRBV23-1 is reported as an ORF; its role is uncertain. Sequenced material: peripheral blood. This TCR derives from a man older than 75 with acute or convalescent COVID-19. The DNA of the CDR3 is TGCGCCAGCAGTCAAGGAGGACGGAGGAACACTGAAGCTTTCTTT. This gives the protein CASSQGGRRNTEAFF.